This TCR beta chain derives from a study of blood T cells in healthy people across ages. Together with a sample-barcoded 5' primer, a J-beta primer mix was included in a second PCR lasting about 6 to 11 cycles. TCRdb called the 5' RACE reads again in MiXCR, with one record for every CDR3 protein. Among roughly 900,000 distinct CDR3 sequences listed, approximately 49% were seen once. The sample consisted of blood. The origin of this receptor is a man aged 25-45 years in good health.

The CDR3 protein is CSAPPGGRVSTEAFF. CDR3 DNA: TGCAGTGCTCCACCCGGGGGGCGAGTTTCTACTGAAGCTTTCTTT. The chain carries TRBV20-1 and TRBJ1-1, with a tentative D call TRBD1 (6 bases). V was trimmed by 5 bases and J by 5 bases, leaving 21 bases between them. Germline loops: CDR1 DFQATT, CDR2 SNEGSKA (reference sequence). The CDR3 covers 15 residues.